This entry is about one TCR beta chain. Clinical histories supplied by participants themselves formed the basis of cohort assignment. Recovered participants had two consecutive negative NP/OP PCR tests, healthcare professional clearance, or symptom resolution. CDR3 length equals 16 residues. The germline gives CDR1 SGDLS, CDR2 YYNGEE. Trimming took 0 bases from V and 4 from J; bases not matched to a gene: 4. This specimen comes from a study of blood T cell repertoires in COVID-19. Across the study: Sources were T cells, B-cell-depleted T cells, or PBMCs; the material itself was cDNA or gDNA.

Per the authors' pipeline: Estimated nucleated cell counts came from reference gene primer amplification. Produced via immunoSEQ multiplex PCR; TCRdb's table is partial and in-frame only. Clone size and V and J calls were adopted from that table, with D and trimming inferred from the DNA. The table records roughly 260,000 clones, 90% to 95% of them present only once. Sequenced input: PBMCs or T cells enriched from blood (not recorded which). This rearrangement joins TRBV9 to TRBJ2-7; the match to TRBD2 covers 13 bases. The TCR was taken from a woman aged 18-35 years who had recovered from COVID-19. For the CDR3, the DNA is TGTGCCAGCAGCGTAGGGGGGACTAGCGGGACTTACGAGCAGTACTTC. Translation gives CASSVGGTSGTYEQYF.